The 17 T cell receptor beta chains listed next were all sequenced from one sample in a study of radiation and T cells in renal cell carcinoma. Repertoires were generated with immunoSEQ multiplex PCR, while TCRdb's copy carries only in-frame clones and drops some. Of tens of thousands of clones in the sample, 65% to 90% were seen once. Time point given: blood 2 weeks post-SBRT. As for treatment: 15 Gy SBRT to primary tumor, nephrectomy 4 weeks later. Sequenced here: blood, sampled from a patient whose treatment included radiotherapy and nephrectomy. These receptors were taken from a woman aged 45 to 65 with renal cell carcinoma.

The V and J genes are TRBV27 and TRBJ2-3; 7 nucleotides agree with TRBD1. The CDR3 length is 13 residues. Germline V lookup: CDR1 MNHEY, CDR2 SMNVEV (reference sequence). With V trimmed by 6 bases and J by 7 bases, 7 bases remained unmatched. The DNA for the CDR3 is TGTGCCAGCAGCTCCGAGGGGGCCAATACGCAGTATTTT. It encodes CASSSEGANTQYF.

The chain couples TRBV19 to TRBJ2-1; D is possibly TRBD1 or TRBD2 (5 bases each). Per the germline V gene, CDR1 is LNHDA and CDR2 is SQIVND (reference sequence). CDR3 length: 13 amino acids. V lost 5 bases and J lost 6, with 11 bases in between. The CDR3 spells CASSPVGVNEQFF. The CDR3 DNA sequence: TGTGCCAGTAGTCCGGTGGGGGTCAATGAGCAGTTCTTC.

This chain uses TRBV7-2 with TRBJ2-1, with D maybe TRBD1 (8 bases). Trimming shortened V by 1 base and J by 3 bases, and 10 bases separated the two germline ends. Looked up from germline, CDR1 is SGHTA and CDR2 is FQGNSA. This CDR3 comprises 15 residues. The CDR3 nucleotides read TGTGCCAGCAGCTTAGACAGGGGGGGCTACAATGAGCAGTTCTTC. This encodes CASSLDRGGYNEQFF.

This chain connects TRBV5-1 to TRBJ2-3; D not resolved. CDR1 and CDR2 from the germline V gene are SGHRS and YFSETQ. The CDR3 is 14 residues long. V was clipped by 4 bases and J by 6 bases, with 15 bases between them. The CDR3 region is CASSHGPTGDTQYF. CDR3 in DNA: TGCGCCAGCAGCCACGGACCCACGGGTGATACGCAGTATTTT.

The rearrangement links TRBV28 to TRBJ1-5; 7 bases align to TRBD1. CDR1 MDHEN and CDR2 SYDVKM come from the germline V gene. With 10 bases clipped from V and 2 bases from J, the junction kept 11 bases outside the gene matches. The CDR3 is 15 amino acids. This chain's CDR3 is CAISPAGGGNQPQHF. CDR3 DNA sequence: TGTGCCATTTCCCCCGCAGGGGGAGGCAATCAGCCCCAGCATTTT.

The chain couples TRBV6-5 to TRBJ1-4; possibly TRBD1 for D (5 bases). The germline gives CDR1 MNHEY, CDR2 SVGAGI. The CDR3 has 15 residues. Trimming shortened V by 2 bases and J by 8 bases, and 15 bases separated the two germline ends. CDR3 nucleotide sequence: TGTGCCAGCAGTTACGGGGCAGGGCGGAGAGAAAAACTGTTTTTT. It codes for CASSYGAGRREKLFF.

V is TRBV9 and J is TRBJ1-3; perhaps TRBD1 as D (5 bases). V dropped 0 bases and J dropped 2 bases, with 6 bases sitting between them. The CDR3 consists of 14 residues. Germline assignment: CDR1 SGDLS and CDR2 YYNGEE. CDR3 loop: CASSVAGTGNTIYF. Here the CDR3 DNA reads TGTGCCAGCAGCGTAGCAGGGACTGGAAACACCATATATTTT.

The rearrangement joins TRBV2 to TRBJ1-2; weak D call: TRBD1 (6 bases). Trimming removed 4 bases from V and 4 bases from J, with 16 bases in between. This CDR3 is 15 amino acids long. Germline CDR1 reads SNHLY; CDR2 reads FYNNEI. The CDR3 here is CASSVGAERFYGYTF. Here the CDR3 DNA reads TGTGCCAGCAGTGTGGGGGCGGAGAGATTCTATGGCTACACCTTC.

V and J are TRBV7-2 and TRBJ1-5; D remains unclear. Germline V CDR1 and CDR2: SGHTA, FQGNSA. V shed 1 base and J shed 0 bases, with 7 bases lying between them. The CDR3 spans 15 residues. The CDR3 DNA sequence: TGTGCCAGCAGCTTAGGGTACGGTAGCAATCAGCCCCAGCATTTT. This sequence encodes CASSLGYGSNQPQHF.

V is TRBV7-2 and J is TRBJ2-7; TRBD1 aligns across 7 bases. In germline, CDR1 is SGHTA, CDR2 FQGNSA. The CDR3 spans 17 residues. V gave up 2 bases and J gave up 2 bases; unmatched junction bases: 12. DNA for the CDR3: TGTGCCAGCAGCTTACAAATAGGGGGACAGAGCCCCTACGAGCAGTACTTC. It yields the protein CASSLQIGGQSPYEQYF.

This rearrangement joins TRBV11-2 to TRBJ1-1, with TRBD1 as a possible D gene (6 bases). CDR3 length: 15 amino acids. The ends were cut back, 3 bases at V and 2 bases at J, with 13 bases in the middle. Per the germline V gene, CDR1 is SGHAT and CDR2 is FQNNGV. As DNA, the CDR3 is TGTGCCAGCAGCTTCCAAGGGGGGGTTAACACTGAAGCTTTCTTT. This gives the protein CASSFQGGVNTEAFF.

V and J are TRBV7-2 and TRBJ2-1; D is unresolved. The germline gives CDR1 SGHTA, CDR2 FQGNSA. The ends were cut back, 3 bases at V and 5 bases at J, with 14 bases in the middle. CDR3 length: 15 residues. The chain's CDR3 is CASSLGPRSDNEQFF. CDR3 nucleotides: TGTGCCAGCAGCTTGGGTCCACGGAGCGACAATGAGCAGTTCTTC.

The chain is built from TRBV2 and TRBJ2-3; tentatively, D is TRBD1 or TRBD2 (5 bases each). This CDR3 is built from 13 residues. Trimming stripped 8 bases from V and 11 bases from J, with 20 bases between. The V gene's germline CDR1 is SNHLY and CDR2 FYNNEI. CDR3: CASRATPGSRQYF. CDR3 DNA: TGTGCCAGCCGAGCCACTCCAGGGAGTAGGCAGTATTTT. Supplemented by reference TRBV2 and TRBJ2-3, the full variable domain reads EPEVTQTPSHQVTQMGQEVILRCVPISNHLYFYWYRQILGQKVEFLVSFYNNEISEKSEIFDDQFSVERPDGSNFTLKIRSTKLEDSAMYFCASRATPGSRQYFGPGTRLTVL.

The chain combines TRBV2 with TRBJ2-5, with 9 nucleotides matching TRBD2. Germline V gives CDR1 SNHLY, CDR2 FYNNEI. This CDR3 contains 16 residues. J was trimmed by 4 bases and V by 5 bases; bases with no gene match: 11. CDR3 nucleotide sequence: TGTGCCAGCAGTAACAGAAGGCGGGGGGGCGGAGAGACCCAGTACTTC. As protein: CASSNRRRGGGETQYF.

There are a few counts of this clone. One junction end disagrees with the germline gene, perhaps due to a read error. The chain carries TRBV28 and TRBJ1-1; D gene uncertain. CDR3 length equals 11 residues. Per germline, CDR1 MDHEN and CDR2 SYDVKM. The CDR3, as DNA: TGTGCCAGCGGTTTGAACACTGAAGCTTTCTTT. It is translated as CASGLNTEAFF.

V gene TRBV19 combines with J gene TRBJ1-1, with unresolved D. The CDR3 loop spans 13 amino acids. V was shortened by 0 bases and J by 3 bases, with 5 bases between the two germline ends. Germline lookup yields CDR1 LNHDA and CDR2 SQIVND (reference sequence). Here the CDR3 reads CASSIERDTEAFF. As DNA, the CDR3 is TGTGCCAGTAGTATAGAACGGGACACTGAAGCTTTCTTT.

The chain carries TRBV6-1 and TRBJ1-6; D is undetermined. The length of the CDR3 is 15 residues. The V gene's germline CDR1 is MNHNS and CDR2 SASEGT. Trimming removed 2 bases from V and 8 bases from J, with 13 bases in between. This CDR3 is CASSESVERDSPLHF. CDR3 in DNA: TGTGCCAGCAGTGAATCAGTGGAAAGGGATTCACCCCTCCACTTT.